This TCR beta chain was identified during a study of cytomegalovirus exposure and HLA in healthy donors. Study-wide points: In an earlier analysis, about 87% or about 30%: the productive usage of most TCR beta V segments. In all likelihood, a cluster of highly shared sequence variants was a sequencing artifact. Follow-up analysis found HLA locus-dependent TCR association rates, highest for DRB1 and lowest for HLA-C.

The PCR contained 60 Vbeta and 13 Jbeta primers. TCRdb's table, derived via immunoSEQ multiplex PCR, lists solely in-frame clones and lacks some. The table has 100,000 or so clones, around three quarters seen once. Notes on this clone: Its antigen is not known.

V was trimmed by 5 bases and J by 4 bases, leaving 21 bases between them. The CDR3 length is 16 residues. Germline CDR1 and CDR2: SGHTA and FQGNSA. The gene calls are TRBV7-2 and TRBJ2-7, with D perhaps TRBD2 (6 bases). The sequenced material came from PBMCs. This clonotype was sampled from a human donor in good health. CDR3 DNA: TGTGCCAGCAGCCCACGGGGAGTGGGAGGAGGGTACGAGCAGTACTTC. Translation: CASSPRGVGGGYEQYF.